A selection of T cell receptor beta chains follows, all from one sample in a study of T cells expressing NK-cell markers. One entry per CDR3 protein, without DNA, is what TCRdb gives after re-calling the 5' RACE reads. Seen in this sample are hundreds of thousands of distinct CDR3 sequences; the ten most common clones hold around 3.3%. Sequencing was performed on blood T cells: a sorted CD56 or NKG2C T cell subset, CD4+ or CD8+ T cells, or bulk PBMC T cells (not recorded which). The receptors were sampled from a man younger than 35 in good health. Both conserved end residues are part of each CDR3. The order of the fields is J gene, V gene, CDR3 protein.

J: TRBJ2-3
V: TRBV9
CDR3: CASSPGGGVEADTQYF

J: TRBJ2-3
V: TRBV5-4
CDR3: CASSLDWGPTDTQYF

J: TRBJ2-1
V: TRBV12-3/TRBV12-4
CDR3: CASSLISSHPAVYNEQFF

J: TRBJ2-1
V: TRBV12-3/TRBV12-4
CDR3: CASSQRAGGPSAEQFF

J: TRBJ2-3
V: TRBV5-1
CDR3: CASSLDREGGTQYF

J: TRBJ2-3
V: TRBV15
CDR3: CATGSVSTDTQYF

J: TRBJ2-6
V: TRBV6-2/TRBV6-3
CDR3: CASSKGTTGANVLTF

J: TRBJ2-3
V: TRBV18
CDR3: CASSPPGQPDTQYF

J: TRBJ2-7
V: TRBV12-3/TRBV12-4
CDR3: CASSSDRGRRFYEQYF

J: TRBJ2-7
V: TRBV3-1
CDR3: CASSPGLYEQYF

J: TRBJ2-5
V: TRBV12-3/TRBV12-4
CDR3: CASSLVPDREETQYF

J: TRBJ2-1
V: TRBV5-1
CDR3: CASSLLIAGAGNEQFF

J: TRBJ2-3
V: TRBV7-2
CDR3: CASSFQDRRTDTQYF

J: TRBJ2-1
V: TRBV5-1
CDR3: CASSPGTGGSNEQFF

J: TRBJ2-6
V: TRBV12-3/TRBV12-4
CDR3: CAGGYIGGANVLTF

J: TRBJ1-1
V: TRBV2
CDR3: CATKTGTDYTEAFF

J: TRBJ2-1
V: TRBV5-1
CDR3: CASSLAIGASYSNEQFF

J: TRBJ1-1
V: TRBV15
CDR3: CATSRKGSSVRNTEAFF

J: TRBJ2-2
V: TRBV27
CDR3: CASNLSGVHRELFF

J: TRBJ2-2
V: TRBV7-9
CDR3: CASSLYQAGSAGELFF

J: TRBJ2-2
V: TRBV3-1
CDR3: CASSRATGGSTGELFF

J: TRBJ2-3
V: TRBV7-2
CDR3: CASSFGGRAVDTQYF

J: TRBJ2-1
V: TRBV11-3
CDR3: CASSLDGQREQFF

J: TRBJ2-5
V: TRBV20-1
CDR3: CSARDRGEETQYF

J: TRBJ2-1
V: TRBV11-2
CDR3: CASSLDHDRAWNEQFF

J: TRBJ2-3
V: TRBV12-3/TRBV12-4
CDR3: CASSLKLMGYGQYF

J: TRBJ2-1
V: TRBV29-1
CDR3: CSGQGQYTGEQFF

J: TRBJ2-7
V: TRBV29-1
CDR3: CSVAGPSSYEQYF

J: TRBJ2-3
V: TRBV20-1
CDR3: CSAQGLASDTDTQYF

J: TRBJ2-7
V: TRBV7-2
CDR3: CASSFDTGGDEQYF

J: TRBJ2-3
V: TRBV12-3/TRBV12-4
CDR3: CASFGISLTDTQYF

J: TRBJ2-1
V: TRBV24-1
CDR3: CATRPTSGSANEQFF

J: TRBJ2-2
V: TRBV24-1
CDR3: CATSDFRGVPGELFF

J: TRBJ2-3
V: TRBV5-1
CDR3: CASRGLIITDTQYF